Following are 13 T cell receptor beta chains from one sample sequenced in a study of shared clonotypes between healthy human individuals. CD45RO-negative, CCR7-positively selected cells formed the naive CD8 fraction, excluding terminally differentiated effector memory CD45RA+ cells. Profiling relied on immunoSEQ multiplex PCR, and the TCRdb table lists in-frame clones only, not all of them. Of around 2,100,000 clones listed, less than 95% are singletons. The specimen was naive CD8+ T cells sorted from blood. The receptors originated from a young man in good health.

The CDR3 DNA reads as TGTGCCAGCAGCCTCCCCCGGACTAGCGGGTACACCGGGGAGCTGTTTTTT. This translates into CASSLPRTSGYTGELFF. The V and J genes are TRBV27 and TRBJ2-2; TRBD2 aligns across 11 bases. CDR1 and CDR2 from the germline V gene are MNHEY and SMNVEV (reference sequence). This CDR3 is 17 amino acids long. Losses at the gene ends were 6 bases for V and 3 bases for J; bases not matched to a gene: 9.

The chain recombines TRBV5-1 with TRBJ2-1; TRBD2 might be the D (5 bases). This CDR3 has 16 amino acids. V was pared by 1 base and J by 0 bases, with 11 bases between. Germline loops: CDR1 SGHRS, CDR2 YFSETQ. This CDR3 reads CASSLTRPSSYNEQFF. For the CDR3, the DNA is TGCGCCAGCAGCTTGACTAGGCCTAGCTCCTACAATGAGCAGTTCTTC.

The rearrangement joins TRBV4-1 to TRBJ1-2, with unresolved D. Per germline, CDR1 MGHRA and CDR2 YSYEKL. The CDR3 has 13 residues. Trimming left V 1 base short and J 5 bases short, with 8 bases between. The CDR3 spells CASSQGTRYGYTF. CDR3 nucleotides: TGCGCCAGCAGCCAAGGGACTCGGTATGGCTACACCTTC.

The genes are TRBV5-6 and TRBJ1-4; 7 nucleotides match TRBD1. V dropped 0 bases and J dropped 5; count of bases not matched to a gene: 4. Germline V gives CDR1 SGHDT, CDR2 YYEEEE. There are 15 residues in the CDR3. As DNA, the CDR3 is TGTGCCAGCAGCTTGGATGCGACAGGGAATGAAAAACTGTTTTTT. It translates to CASSLDATGNEKLFF.

The chain links TRBV9 to TRBJ2-1, with D possibly being TRBD2 (5 bases). V lost 3 bases, J lost 8 bases, and 9 bases lay in between. CDR1 and CDR2 from the germline V gene are SGDLS and YYNGEE. The CDR3 runs to 12 residues. CDR3 in amino acids: CASSGSGHEQFF. DNA of the CDR3: TGTGCCAGCAGCGGAAGCGGCCATGAGCAGTTCTTC. Based on the CDR3 plus reference TRBV9 and TRBJ2-1, the full variable domain is DSGVTQTPKHLITATGQRVTLRCSPRSGDLSVYWYQQSLDQGLQFLIQYYNGEERAKGNILERFSAQQFPDLHSELNLSSLELGDSALYFCASSGSGHEQFFGPGTRLTVL.

CDR3 in amino acids: CASSFSGKGYEQYF. In nucleotides, the CDR3 is TGCGCCAGCAGCTTTTCTGGGAAAGGCTACGAGCAGTACTTC. The chain combines TRBV5-1 with TRBJ2-7; D is ambiguous. Looked up from germline, CDR1 is SGHRS and CDR2 is YFSETQ. CDR3 length: 14 residues. V was clipped by 2 bases and J by 3 bases, with 12 bases between them.

The chain joins TRBV4-1 to TRBJ2-6; D is perhaps TRBD1 (6 bases). The germline V gene encodes CDR1 MGHRA and CDR2 YSYEKL. There are 15 residues in the CDR3. The V and J ends lost 7 bases and 4 bases respectively, with 14 bases between them. The DNA for the CDR3 is TGCGCCAGCAAGTCGTCAGGGGCCGGGGCCAACGTCCTGACTTTC. It encodes CASKSSGAGANVLTF.

The V call is TRBV6-1, the J call TRBJ1-2; no definite D call. The CDR3 has 13 residues. Germline values: CDR1 MNHNS, CDR2 SASEGT. V lost 5 bases, J lost 2 bases, and 9 bases lay in between. This CDR3 is CASSWTTNYGYTF. DNA for the CDR3: TGTGCCAGCAGTTGGACTACCAACTATGGCTACACCTTC.

The gene calls are TRBV29-1 and TRBJ2-5; TRBD2 agrees at 12 bases. Germline V gene lookup returns CDR1 SQVTM and CDR2 ANQGSEA. The CDR3 loop spans 14 amino acids. V lost 6 bases to trimming and J lost 2 bases; unmatched junction nucleotides: 4. CDR3 protein: CSVAGTSGQETQYF. The CDR3 coding sequence is TGCAGCGTGGCCGGGACTAGCGGGCAAGAGACCCAGTACTTC.

V usage is TRBV27 and J usage is TRBJ2-7, with 8 bases identical to TRBD2. This CDR3 has 14 amino acids. Germline lookup yields CDR1 MNHEY and CDR2 SMNVEV (reference sequence). Unmatched junction bases numbered 4, after V lost 3 bases and J lost 3 bases. CDR3 coding DNA: TGTGCCAGCAGTTTTGAGGCGGGGGGCTACGAGCAGTACTTC. Protein sequence: CASSFEAGGYEQYF.

The CDR3 region is CATSRDRGLASEQFF. In nucleotides, the CDR3 is TGTGCCACCAGCAGAGATCGAGGACTAGCGAGTGAGCAGTTCTTC. The chain carries TRBV15 and TRBJ2-1; 9 bases line up with TRBD2. The CDR3 contains 15 residues. Trimming removed 0 bases from V and 9 bases from J; junction bases left unmatched: 6. CDR1 is LNHNV and CDR2 is YYDKDF in the germline V gene (reference sequence).

This clone was recorded only once. The V and J genes are TRBV28 and TRBJ2-5, with TRBD2 identical over 12 bases. Germline-derived CDR1 and CDR2 are MDHEN and SYDVKM. The CDR3 runs 15 residues. Losses at the gene ends were 4 bases for V and 2 bases for J; bases not matched to a gene: 2. The CDR3 nucleotides are TGTGCCAGCAGTTCAGGACTAGCGGGGCAAGAGACCCAGTACTTC. Translating it yields CASSSGLAGQETQYF.

V gene TRBV4-1 combines with J gene TRBJ2-7; D is uncertain. The V gene's germline CDR1 is MGHRA and CDR2 YSYEKL. CDR3 length: 18 residues. Between the trimmed V and J ends, which lost 0 bases and 2 bases, there was a span of 20 bases. The CDR3 reads CASSQDPSTLGNAYEQYF. In DNA form, the CDR3 reads TGCGCCAGCAGCCAAGATCCCTCCACGCTAGGTAACGCCTACGAGCAGTACTTC.